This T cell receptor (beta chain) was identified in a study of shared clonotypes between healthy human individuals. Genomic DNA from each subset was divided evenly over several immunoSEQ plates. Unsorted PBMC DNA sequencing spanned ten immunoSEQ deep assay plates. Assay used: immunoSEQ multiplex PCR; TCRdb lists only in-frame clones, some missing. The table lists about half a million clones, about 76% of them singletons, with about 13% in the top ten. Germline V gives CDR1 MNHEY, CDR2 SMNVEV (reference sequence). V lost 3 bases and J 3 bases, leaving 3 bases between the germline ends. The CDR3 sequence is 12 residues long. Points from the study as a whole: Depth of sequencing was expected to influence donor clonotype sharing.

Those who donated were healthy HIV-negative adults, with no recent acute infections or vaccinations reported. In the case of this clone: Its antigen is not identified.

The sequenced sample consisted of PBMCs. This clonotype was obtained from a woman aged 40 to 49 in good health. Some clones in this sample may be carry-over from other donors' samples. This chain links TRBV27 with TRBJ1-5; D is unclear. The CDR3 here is CASSFLNQPQHF. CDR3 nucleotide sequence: TGTGCCAGCAGTTTCCTCAATCAGCCCCAGCATTTT.